This entry lists 19 T cell receptor beta chains sequenced from one sample in a study of cytomegalovirus exposure and HLA in healthy donors. Both 60 Vbeta primers and 13 Jbeta primers went into the PCR. Libraries were prepared by immunoSEQ multiplex PCR; TCRdb keeps only in-frame clonotypes and omits some of them. The sample has approximately 170,000 clones; roughly 80% are singletons. The sequencing input was PBMCs. The receptors shown here come from a woman aged 18-29 years in good health and CMV-seronegative.

The gene calls are TRBV6-4 and TRBJ2-2; 9 bases match TRBD1. CDR3 length equals 15 residues. Germline V lookup: CDR1 MRHNA, CDR2 SNTAGT. The V segment lost 6 bases and the J segment 4 bases; nucleotides outside the gene matches: 6. The CDR3 sequence is CASSPGTGSTGELFF. The CDR3 DNA is TGTGCCAGCAGCCCCGGGACAGGGTCCACCGGGGAGCTGTTTTTT.

The chain combines TRBV18 with TRBJ2-5, with TRBD1 matching over 7 bases. The V gene end was trimmed by 2 bases and the J gene end by 0 bases; junction bases not matched to a gene: 0. This CDR3 has 14 amino acids. Germline assignment: CDR1 KGHSH and CDR2 LQKENI. CDR3 sequence: CASSPTGDQETQYF. CDR3 DNA: TGTGCCAGCTCACCAACAGGGGACCAAGAGACCCAGTACTTC.

The chain has TRBV7-9 and TRBJ2-5, with TRBD2 identical over 9 bases. The assigned J gene may be wrong: the sequence end matches TRBJ2-7 better. The CDR3 is made up of 17 amino acids. The germline V gene has CDR1 SEHNR and CDR2 FQNEAQ (reference sequence). Written as DNA, the CDR3 is TGTGCCAGCAGCTTAATCGGGGGAGGGCGGGAGGGCCGCGAGCAGTACTTC. This translates into CASSLIGGGREGREQYF.

V is TRBV27 and J is TRBJ2-2; 8 bases map to TRBD1. The CDR3 has 16 residues. V shed 5 bases, J shed 4 bases, and the junction held 9 bases outside the gene matches. From germline, CDR1 is MNHEY and CDR2 SMNVEV (reference sequence). CDR3 residues: CASSPGTGSATGELFF. CDR3 nucleotide sequence: TGTGCCAGCAGTCCCGGGACAGGATCCGCCACCGGGGAGCTGTTTTTT.

The chain links TRBV4-3 to TRBJ2-1, with TRBD2 matching 7 bases. The CDR3 has 17 amino acids. With V trimmed by 0 bases and J by 4 bases, 9 bases remained unmatched. The germline CDR1 and CDR2 sequences are LGHNA and YSLEER. The CDR3 here is CASSQDLPSGRYNEQFF. The CDR3 DNA follows: TGCGCCAGCAGCCAAGACTTACCTAGCGGACGATACAATGAGCAGTTCTTC.

The CDR3 protein is CASSTLQGGNEKLFF. For the CDR3, the DNA is TGTGCCAGCAGCACCCTACAGGGGGGGAATGAAAAACTGTTTTTT. The rearrangement links TRBV7-9 to TRBJ1-4; 8 bases match TRBD1. V was clipped by 5 bases and J by 5 bases; unmatched bases: 7. Germline values: CDR1 SEHNR, CDR2 FQNEAQ (reference sequence). This CDR3 spans 15 amino acids. Full variable domain (outside the CDR3, taken from reference TRBV7-9 and TRBJ1-4): DTGVSQNPRHKITKRGQNVTFRCDPISEHNRLYWYRQTLGQGPEFLTYFQNEAQLEKSRLLSDRFSAERPKGSFSTLEIQRTEQGDSAMYLCASSTLQGGNEKLFFGSGTQLSVL.

This clone was recorded many times. The genes are TRBV6-6 and TRBJ2-1; 10 bases match TRBD2. From germline, CDR1 is MNHNY and CDR2 SVGAGI (reference sequence). The CDR3 contains 16 residues. J was trimmed by 5 bases and V by 5 bases; bases with no gene match: 9. DNA of the CDR3: TGTGCCAGCAGTACCCATAGCGGGAGGAGGGACAATGAGCAGTTCTTC. Its protein product is CASSTHSGRRDNEQFF.

This sequence joins TRBV15 and TRBJ2-7, with 12 bases aligning to TRBD2. The CDR3 is 17 residues long. Trimming took 0 bases from V and 0 from J; bases not matched to a gene: 3. From germline, CDR1 is LNHNV and CDR2 YYDKDF (reference sequence). This CDR3 is CATSRDKGLAGSYEQYF. The CDR3 bases are TGTGCCACCAGCAGAGATAAGGGACTAGCGGGCTCCTACGAGCAGTACTTC.

CDR3 bases: TGCGCCAGCAGCGTCCTTCAACAGGGGGGGGCAGAGCAGTTCTTC. It specifies CASSVLQQGGAEQFF. The chain recombines TRBV5-1 with TRBJ2-1, with D possibly being TRBD1 (8 bases). V lost 4 bases to trimming and J lost 10 bases, with 21 bases between them. There are 15 residues in the CDR3. Per the germline V gene, CDR1 is SGHRS and CDR2 is YFSETQ.

The chain is built from TRBV19 and TRBJ2-7; tentative D call: TRBD1 (6 bases). The length of the CDR3 is 14 residues. Germline CDR1 is LNHDA and CDR2 is SQIVND (reference sequence). V was shortened by 4 bases and J by 2 bases, with 12 bases between the two germline ends. The CDR3 here is CASSTFGQTYEQYF. As DNA, the CDR3 is TGTGCCAGTAGTACCTTTGGACAGACCTACGAGCAGTACTTC.

V is TRBV20-1 and J is TRBJ2-3; no definite D call. This CDR3 has 11 residues. The V and J ends lost 6 bases and 4 bases respectively, with 8 bases between them. Germline V gene sequence: CDR1 DFQATT, CDR2 SNEGSKA (reference sequence). The CDR3 spells CSALGADTQYF. In nucleotides, the CDR3 is TGCAGTGCCCTAGGAGCAGATACGCAGTATTTT.

J is TRBJ2-1 and V is TRBV5-1, with 7 bases that match TRBD1. The germline V gene encodes CDR1 SGHRS and CDR2 YFSETQ. After removal of 4 bases from V and 6 bases from J, the junction contained 10 bases not matched to a gene. The CDR3 runs 15 residues. This CDR3 reads CASSTQQGSGNEQFF. The CDR3 region has the DNA TGCGCCAGCAGCACACAACAGGGGTCTGGCAATGAGCAGTTCTTC.

The CDR3 DNA follows: TGTGCCAGTAGCGGGGGTGCCAATCAGCCCCAGCATTTT. Its protein is CASSGGANQPQHF. V usage is TRBV19 and J usage is TRBJ1-5, with D possibly matching TRBD1 (5 bases). Per the germline V gene, CDR1 is LNHDA and CDR2 is SQIVND (reference sequence). Trimming stripped 6 bases from V and 3 bases from J, with 9 bases between. The CDR3 totals 13 residues.

The V and J genes are TRBV18 and TRBJ2-5; TRBD2 aligns across 7 bases. The CDR3 extends over 13 amino acids. The V and J ends lost 2 bases and 11 bases, in that order; junction bases with no gene match: 8. In germline, CDR1 is KGHSH, CDR2 LQKENI. The CDR3 loop is CASSPSGGREQYF. The CDR3 DNA sequence: TGTGCCAGCTCACCATCGGGGGGACGGGAGCAGTACTTC.

This sequence joins TRBV7-2 and TRBJ2-7; 8 nucleotides align to TRBD1. Germline values: CDR1 SGHTA, CDR2 FQGNSA. Trimming at V came to 5 bases and at J to 2 bases, leaving 8 bases not matched to a gene. This CDR3 is built from 15 residues. CDR3 sequence (DNA): TGTGCCAGCAGCCCAGGGGGCGCGGCTGCCTACGAGCAGTACTTC. It encodes CASSPGGAAAYEQYF.

This clone was seen a single time. CDR3 residues: CASKGASGSTDTQYF. CDR3 bases: TGTGCCAGCAAGGGGGCTAGCGGGAGCACAGATACGCAGTATTTT. V usage is TRBV2 and J usage is TRBJ2-3; the D gene is possibly TRBD2 (8 bases). The CDR3 is made up of 15 amino acids. Germline V CDR1 and CDR2: SNHLY, FYNNEI. V was shortened by 7 bases and J by 0 bases, with 14 bases between the two germline ends.

The chain links TRBV7-9 to TRBJ2-1, with 11 bases aligning to TRBD2. This CDR3 has 15 amino acids. V was pared by 8 bases and J by 2 bases, with 5 bases of the junction left unmatched. Looked up from germline, CDR1 is SEHNR and CDR2 is FQNEAQ (reference sequence). The CDR3 DNA sequence: TGTGCCAGCTCTCTAGCGGGAGGCCCCTACAATGAGCAGTTCTTC. It codes for CASSLAGGPYNEQFF.

DNA of the CDR3: TGTGCTAGTGGTGCCGGACTAGCGGGACGCACAGATACGCAGTATTTT. It codes for CASGAGLAGRTDTQYF. The genes are TRBV12-5 and TRBJ2-3, with 12 nucleotides matching TRBD2. Losses at the gene ends were 5 bases for V and 1 base for J; bases not matched to a gene: 4. The germline gives CDR1 LGHNT, CDR2 FRNRAP. This CDR3 contains 16 residues. Full variable domain (missing parts from reference TRBV12-5 and TRBJ2-3): DARVTQTPRHKVTEMGQEVTMRCQPILGHNTVFWYRQTMMQGLELLAYFRNRAPLDDSGMPKDRFSAEMPDATLATLKIQPSEPRDSAVYFCASGAGLAGRTDTQYFGPGTRLTVL.

The chain uses TRBV6-4 and TRBJ2-5; 8 bases fit TRBD1. Germline values: CDR1 MRHNA, CDR2 SNTAGT. V was clipped by 5 bases and J by 4 bases; unmatched bases: 3. The CDR3 has 13 residues. CDR3 in amino acids: CASSQDRGETQYF. Written as DNA, the CDR3 is TGTGCCAGCAGTCAAGACAGGGGAGAGACCCAGTACTTC.